The 9 T cell receptor beta chains below were found in one sample sequenced in a study of blood T cell repertoires in COVID-19. Sequencing was performed with immunoSEQ multiplex PCR; in TCRdb, only in-frame clones are kept and a portion is missing. The table records some 87,000 clones, 83% of them present only once. What was sequenced was peripheral blood. All receptors come from an elderly man with active or convalescent COVID-19.

V usage is TRBV2 and J usage is TRBJ2-7; 8 positions agree with TRBD1. With 9 bases clipped from V and 6 bases from J, the junction kept 10 bases outside the gene matches. This CDR3 has 13 amino acids. The germline V gene encodes CDR1 SNHLY and CDR2 FYNNEI. The DNA for the CDR3 is TGTGCCAGTGAGTGGACAGGGAAGAGCGAGCAGTACTTC. Translated: CASEWTGKSEQYF.

This rearrangement joins TRBV6-6 to TRBJ2-7; D is unclear. V dropped 0 bases and J dropped 3 bases, with 12 bases sitting between them. The CDR3 consists of 15 residues. Germline values: CDR1 MNHNY, CDR2 SVGAGI (reference sequence). DNA for the CDR3: TGTGCCAGCAGTTACTCGAATGCAATCAGCTACGAGCAGTACTTC. This sequence encodes CASSYSNAISYEQYF.

The rearrangement joins TRBV9 to TRBJ2-5; 8 bases agree with TRBD2. The CDR3 extends over 16 amino acids. Germline-derived CDR1 and CDR2 are SGDLS and YYNGEE. V shed 4 bases and J 5 bases; nucleotides not matched to a gene: 13. CDR3 amino acids: CASSPSGAGGGETQYF. The DNA for the CDR3 is TGTGCCAGCAGCCCCAGTGGGGCGGGGGGCGGTGAGACCCAGTACTTC.

This clone was observed a single time. This sequence joins TRBV6-4 and TRBJ2-7; 8 nucleotides align to TRBD1. V lost 5 bases, J lost 4 bases, and 4 bases stayed unmatched. Germline-derived CDR1 and CDR2 are MRHNA and SNTAGT. The CDR3 is 13 residues long. In DNA, the CDR3 is TGTGCCAGCAGTCGAGGACAGGGATACGAGCAGTACTTC. Encoded protein: CASSRGQGYEQYF.

V usage is TRBV9 and J usage is TRBJ1-2; 9 bases line up with TRBD1. V lost 3 bases, J lost 2 bases, and 11 bases stayed unmatched. CDR1 is SGDLS and CDR2 is YYNGEE in the germline V gene. This CDR3 contains 17 residues. The CDR3: CASSGDLTTGGNYGYTF. In nucleotides, the CDR3 is TGTGCCAGCAGCGGGGACCTAACGACAGGGGGAAACTATGGCTACACCTTC.

In this sample, this clone turned up once. The CDR3, as DNA: TGCGCCAGCAGCAGCAGGGGTTGGTACAATGATGAGCAGTTCTTC. Translated, it gives CASSSRGWYNDEQFF. The genes are TRBV5-1 and TRBJ2-1; D is possibly TRBD1 (6 bases). Deletions cut 4 bases from V and 8 bases from J, with 19 bases between. CDR3 length: 15 residues. CDR1 and CDR2 from the germline V gene are SGHRS and YFSETQ. The full variable domain, with the rest looked up from reference TRBV5-1 and TRBJ2-1, is KAGVTQTPRYLIKTRGQQVTLSCSPISGHRSVSWYQQTPGQGLQFLFEYFSETQRNKGNFPGRFSGRQFSNSRSEMNVSTLELGDSALYLCASSSRGWYNDEQFFGPGTRLTVL.

The chain is built from TRBV7-8 and TRBJ1-3; D is unclear. Germline V gene data show CDR1 as SGHVS and CDR2 as FQNEAQ. V was pared by 1 base and J by 4 bases, with 14 bases between. The CDR3 runs 16 residues. DNA of the CDR3: TGTGCCAGCAGCTTAGAAGGCAGGTCTATCGGAAACACCATATATTTT. Protein sequence: CASSLEGRSIGNTIYF.

This clone appeared once. The rearrangement joins TRBV27 to TRBJ2-1, with 9 bases that match TRBD2. V lost 5 bases and J lost 4; bases outside the gene matches: 12. Per the germline V gene, CDR1 is MNHEY and CDR2 is SMNVEV (reference sequence). The CDR3 has 17 amino acids. CDR3 sequence: CASSLPGGLAGYNEQFF. The CDR3 nucleotides read TGTGCCAGCAGTCTACCTGGGGGGCTAGCGGGGTACAATGAGCAGTTCTTC.

The chain couples TRBV19 to TRBJ1-3, with 9 bases matching TRBD1. Germline-derived CDR1 and CDR2 are LNHDA and SQIVND (reference sequence). The CDR3 has 14 amino acids. In DNA form, the CDR3 reads TGTGCGGTGGGACAGGGCCCCTCTGGAAACACCATATATTTT. Protein sequence: CAVGQGPSGNTIYF.